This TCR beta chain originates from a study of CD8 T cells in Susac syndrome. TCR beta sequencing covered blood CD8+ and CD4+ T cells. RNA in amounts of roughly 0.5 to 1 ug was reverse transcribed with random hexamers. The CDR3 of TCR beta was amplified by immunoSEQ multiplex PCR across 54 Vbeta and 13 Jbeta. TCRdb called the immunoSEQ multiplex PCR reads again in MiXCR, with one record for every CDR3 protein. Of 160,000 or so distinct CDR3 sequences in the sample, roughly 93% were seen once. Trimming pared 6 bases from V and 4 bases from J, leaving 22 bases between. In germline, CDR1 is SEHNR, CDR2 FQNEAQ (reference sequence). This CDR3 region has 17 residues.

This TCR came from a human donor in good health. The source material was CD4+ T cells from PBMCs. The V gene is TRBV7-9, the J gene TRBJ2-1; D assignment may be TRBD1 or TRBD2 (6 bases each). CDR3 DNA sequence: TGTGCCAGCAGACGAGAGGGGGGCACTGGGGCTTACAATGAGCAGTTCTTC. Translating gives CASRREGGTGAYNEQFF.